This entry lists 5 T cell receptor beta chains sequenced from one sample in a study of neurological immune-mediated disorders. TCRdb reanalysed the 5' RACE reads using MiXCR and keeps one entry per CDR3 protein. This table has 28,000 or so distinct CDR3 sequences, roughly 14% appearing once. Sequencing was performed on PBMCs. Receptors were obtained from a man aged 65 to 79 in good health.

This clonotype appeared many times. The V gene is TRBV12-3 or TRBV12-4, the J gene TRBJ2-6; D gene ambiguous. This CDR3 has 16 residues. Trimming removed 6 bases at V and 2 bases at J, with 14 bases between. The CDR3 loop reads CASSSLRLAGANVLTF. The CDR3 DNA reads TGTGCCAGCAGCTCCCTACGGTTGGCTGGGGCCAACGTCCTGACTTTC.

This clonotype has ten or more counts. The chain links TRBV6-5 to TRBJ1-2; tentatively, D is TRBD1 (5 bases). From germline, CDR1 is MNHEY and CDR2 SVGAGI. The CDR3 consists of 12 residues. With 4 bases removed from V and 5 bases from J, the gap between germline ends came to 8 bases. DNA for the CDR3: TGTGCCAGCAGTTCCAGGGATTATGGCTACACCTTC. Its protein product is CASSSRDYGYTF.

This clonotype appeared many times. The chain links TRBV7-2 to TRBJ1-5, with no clear D. The germline gives CDR1 SGHTA, CDR2 FQGNSA. V lost 4 bases and J 4 bases, leaving 14 bases between the germline ends. The CDR3 consists of 15 residues. CDR3 bases: TGTGCCAGCAGCTCCGATCCGGGGTTTAATCAGCCCCAGCATTTT. Translating it yields CASSSDPGFNQPQHF.

This clonotype was seen many times. This sequence joins TRBV5-1 and TRBJ2-7; TRBD2 matches at 9 bases. The CDR3 consists of 15 residues. Germline V CDR1 and CDR2: SGHRS, YFSETQ. V was clipped by 4 bases and J by 5 bases; unmatched bases: 10. The CDR3 spells CASSNGGGGGDEQYF. The CDR3 DNA reads as TGCGCCAGCAGCAATGGCGGGGGGGGCGGTGACGAGCAGTACTTC. Together with reference TRBV5-1 and TRBJ2-7, the CDR3 gives the full variable domain: KAGVTQTPRYLIKTRGQQVTLSCSPISGHRSVSWYQQTPGQGLQFLFEYFSETQRNKGNFPGRFSGRQFSNSRSEMNVSTLELGDSALYLCASSNGGGGGDEQYFGPGTRLTVT.

In its sample, this clonotype was seen many times. This chain links TRBV30 with TRBJ1-1; D not resolved. The CDR3 covers 14 residues. Germline V gene data show CDR1 as GTSNPN and CDR2 as SVGIG (reference sequence). Trimming removed 0 bases from V and 8 bases from J, with 16 bases in between. The CDR3 sequence: CAWSVREIPPEAFF. CDR3 sequence (DNA): TGTGCCTGGAGTGTACGGGAAATCCCTCCCGAAGCTTTCTTT.